The 24 T cell receptor beta chains reported below all come from one sample, sequenced in a study of regulatory T cells in long-lasting Graves disease. TCR beta libraries were built with iRepertoire HTBI primers and Arm-PCR of CDR3 regions. From the multiplex PCR reads, TCRdb called clonotypes with MiXCR, one entry per CDR3 protein. The sample has a few hundred thousand distinct CDR3 sequences; over 14% are singletons. Time point meaning: newly diagnosed GD, antithyroid drugs for less than 3 months. The TCR library was made from RNA extracted from PBMCs. Another study also made use of these data, one on T cells in Graves' hyperthyroidism and ophthalmopathy.

The material was peripheral blood mononuclear cells (PBMCs), obtained at new diagnosis, from a patient treated with antithyroid drugs. All receptors derive from a woman aged 40 to 49 with Graves disease.

In this sample, this clonotype turned up many times. The chain combines TRBV28 with TRBJ2-7, with a tentative D call TRBD2 (6 bases). Trimming shortened V by 3 bases and J by 1 base, and 10 bases separated the two germline ends. This CDR3 is 14 amino acids long. Germline V lookup: CDR1 MDHEN, CDR2 SYDVKM. DNA of the CDR3: TGTGCCAGCAGTTTCGGCGGGGCATCCTACGAGCAGTACTTC. Translated, it gives CASSFGGASYEQYF.

This clonotype has a count of ten or more. The V and J genes are TRBV19 and TRBJ2-7; D is ambiguous. Trimming stripped 8 bases from V and 0 bases from J, with 11 bases between. CDR1 is LNHDA and CDR2 is SQIVND in the germline V gene (reference sequence). This CDR3 spans 13 amino acids. CDR3 nucleotides: TGTGCCAGTGGCCGGTCTTACTCCTACGAGCAGTACTTC. Translating it yields CASGRSYSYEQYF.

In its sample, this clonotype was seen many times. J is TRBJ2-2 and V is TRBV11-3; 7 positions match TRBD2. Looked up from germline, CDR1 is SGHNT and CDR2 is YENEEA. Trimming at V came to 5 bases and at J to 7 bases, leaving 10 bases not matched to a gene. CDR3 length: 15 amino acids. This CDR3 reads CASSEGLTPSGELFF. CDR3 bases: TGTGCCAGCAGCGAGGGACTAACCCCTAGCGGGGAGCTGTTTTTT.

This clonotype has ten or more counts. This chain connects TRBV7-2 to TRBJ2-3; no reliable D call. CDR1 and CDR2 (germline): SGHTA, FQGNSA. V lost 1 base and J 2 bases, leaving 10 bases between the germline ends. CDR3 length: 15 residues. The DNA for the CDR3 is TGTGCCAGCAGCTTAGACGCGATCGACACAGATACGCAGTATTTT. Amino acid sequence: CASSLDAIDTDTQYF. Variable domain in full (rest from reference TRBV7-2 and TRBJ2-3): GAGVSQSPSNKVTEKGKDVELRCDPISGHTALYWYRQSLGQGLEFLIYFQGNSAPDKSGLPSDRFSAERTGGSVSTLTIQRTQQEDSAVYLCASSLDAIDTDTQYFGPGTRLTVL.

This clonotype was observed many times. The chain recombines TRBV12-3 or TRBV12-4 with TRBJ2-7, with 9 bases lining up with TRBD1. The V segment lost 3 bases and the J segment 5 bases; nucleotides outside the gene matches: 5. The CDR3 spans 14 residues. CDR3 in DNA: TGTGCCAGCAGTTTCTGGGACAGGGACAACGAGCAGTACTTC. Translating it yields CASSFWDRDNEQYF.

This clonotype was found many times. The chain couples TRBV6-1 to TRBJ1-4; 11 bases match TRBD1. The V segment lost 6 bases and the J segment 5 bases; nucleotides outside the gene matches: 2. Germline lookup yields CDR1 MNHNS and CDR2 SASEGT. The CDR3 spans 14 residues. The CDR3 reads CASRRTGGNEKLFF. As DNA, the CDR3 is TGTGCCAGCAGGAGGACAGGGGGCAATGAAAAACTGTTTTTT.

The CDR3: CASSGGGRTNEKLFF. The CDR3 DNA sequence: TGCGCCAGCAGCGGAGGAGGAAGGACTAATGAAAAACTGTTTTTT. The V and J genes are TRBV5-1 and TRBJ1-4; D remains unclear. The CDR3 is 15 amino acids. V shed 4 bases and J shed 2 bases, with 12 bases lying between them. In germline, CDR1 is SGHRS, CDR2 YFSETQ.

The chain links TRBV28 to TRBJ1-2; D uncertain. CDR1 MDHEN and CDR2 SYDVKM come from the germline V gene. V dropped 3 bases and J dropped 0 bases, with 8 bases sitting between them. The CDR3 consists of 14 residues. The CDR3 DNA is TGTGCCAGCAGTTTCAGGATAGCTAACTATGGCTACACCTTC. As protein: CASSFRIANYGYTF.

The rearrangement uses TRBV2 and TRBJ1-1; 9 nucleotides agree with TRBD1. The CDR3 extends over 13 amino acids. Germline CDR1 SNHLY, CDR2 FYNNEI. V gave up 2 bases and J gave up 8 bases; unmatched junction bases: 3. The CDR3 DNA sequence: TGTGCCAGCAGTGAAAGGGACAGGGCGGAAGCTTTCTTT. Protein product: CASSERDRAEAFF.

This clonotype was observed many times. The chain employs TRBV29-1 and TRBJ2-5; possible D gene TRBD2, 6 bases. The germline V gene encodes CDR1 SQVTM and CDR2 ANQGSEA. The CDR3 length is 16 residues. Trimming pared 4 bases from V and 5 bases from J, leaving 23 bases between. The CDR3 bases are TGCAGCGTTGTCCCAATCGGAGGGGTGGTGCCGGAGACCCAGTACTTC. Translated: CSVVPIGGVVPETQYF.

The CDR3 DNA sequence: TGCGCCAGTCGATTGGGATTAGGAGTTGTTTCGGAAGCTTTCTTT. Translated, it gives CASRLGLGVVSEAFF. The chain employs TRBV4-1 and TRBJ1-1; D remains ambiguous. V dropped 9 bases and J dropped 8 bases, with 25 bases sitting between them. The CDR3 runs 15 residues. From germline, CDR1 is MGHRA and CDR2 YSYEKL.

This clonotype was seen once. This may be a read error, as it is one base from a much larger clone. J is TRBJ2-3 and V is TRBV30; D gene uncertain. The germline gives CDR1 GTSNPN, CDR2 SVGIG (reference sequence). The CDR3 runs to 13 residues. CDR3 nucleotide sequence: TGTGTCTGGAGTGTTGGGAACACAGATACGCAGTATTTT. Protein: CVWSVGNTDTQYF.

This clonotype was counted many times. Germline and junction disagree at one end, which may indicate a read error. DNA of the CDR3: TGTGCCAGCAGGGGGGGACTAGAGCCGTTCTTC. This encodes CASRGGLEPFF. This chain links TRBV6-2 or TRBV6-3 with TRBJ2-1; 8 bases align to TRBD2. The CDR3 loop spans 11 amino acids. Germline CDR1 MNHEY, CDR2 SVGEGT.

This clonotype was seen ten or more times. The gene calls are TRBV12-3 or TRBV12-4 and TRBJ2-1, with D possibly TRBD1 on 5 matching bases. V lost 3 bases to trimming and J lost 2 bases, with 20 bases between them. This CDR3 is built from 18 residues. The DNA of the CDR3 is TGTGCCAGCAGTTTTGGTAGGGGCCCGAGGAGCACCTACAATGAGCAGTTCTTC. It yields the protein CASSFGRGPRSTYNEQFF.

This clonotype was counted between two and nine times. The V call is TRBV19, the J call TRBJ2-7; 8 bases agree with TRBD1. The CDR3 is made up of 12 amino acids. CDR1 is LNHDA and CDR2 is SQIVND in the germline V gene (reference sequence). Germline trimming cut 9 bases from V and 3 bases from J; bases unmatched to any gene: 4. This chain's CDR3 is CASQDRDYEQYF. The CDR3 DNA reads TGTGCCAGCCAGGACAGGGACTACGAGCAGTACTTC.

V and J are TRBV30 and TRBJ1-6, with D perhaps TRBD1 (6 bases). This CDR3 has 15 residues. Germline CDR1 GTSNPN, CDR2 SVGIG (reference sequence). Trimming shortened V by 2 bases and J by 3 bases, and 11 bases separated the two germline ends. The CDR3 sequence is CAWSHGQSYNSPLHF. Here the CDR3 DNA reads TGTGCCTGGAGTCACGGACAGAGCTATAATTCACCCCTCCACTTT.

As regards this clonotype: The junction departs from the called germline gene at one end, perhaps through a read error. The V and J genes are TRBV7-9 and TRBJ1-1; 11 nucleotides align to TRBD1. CDR1 SEHNR and CDR2 FQNEAQ come from the germline V gene (reference sequence). CDR3 length equals 14 residues. The DNA for the CDR3 is TGTGCCAGCACCTTAGGGGGACAGGGGGCTGAAGCTTTCTTT. Protein: CASTLGGQGAEAFF.

This clonotype was seen repeatedly, ten times or more. The V and J genes are TRBV7-2 and TRBJ1-2, with unresolved D. The CDR3 runs to 13 residues. The V gene lost 0 bases and the J gene lost 3 bases, with 5 bases spanning the gap. Germline V gene sequence: CDR1 SGHTA, CDR2 FQGNSA. The CDR3 region is CASSLAQDYGYTF. CDR3 nucleotides: TGTGCCAGCAGCTTAGCCCAGGACTATGGCTACACCTTC. Combining the CDR3 with reference TRBV7-2 and TRBJ1-2 gives the whole variable domain GAGVSQSPSNKVTEKGKDVELRCDPISGHTALYWYRQSLGQGLEFLIYFQGNSAPDKSGLPSDRFSAERTGGSVSTLTIQRTQQEDSAVYLCASSLAQDYGYTFGSGTRLTVV.

In this sample, this clonotype turned up many times. The V and J genes are TRBV3-1 and TRBJ1-2; D is ambiguous. This CDR3 contains 14 residues. Trimming took off 8 bases at V and 1 base at J, with 14 bases between the two ends. Germline V gene sequence: CDR1 LGHDT, CDR2 YNNKEL (reference sequence). For the CDR3, the DNA is TGTGCCAGCGGAGAGAGAGGGATTAACTATGGCTACACCTTC. This translates into CASGERGINYGYTF.

This clonotype was counted only a few times. This clone may be a read error of a much larger clone one base away. The CDR3 coding sequence is TGTGCCAACAGTTTTGGACCGCACTATGGCTACACCTTC. Protein sequence: CANSFGPHYGYTF. This rearrangement joins TRBV12-3 or TRBV12-4 to TRBJ1-2; D is uncertain. This CDR3 is 13 amino acids long.

This clonotype was observed many times. V is TRBV6-1 and J is TRBJ2-3, with TRBD2 as a possible D gene (5 bases). The CDR3 contains 14 residues. Trimming removed 5 bases at V and 3 bases at J, with 12 bases between. Germline CDR1 reads MNHNS; CDR2 reads SASEGT. CDR3 DNA sequence: TGTGCCAGCAGTCGTGAGCGGTTTACAGATACGCAGTATTTT. Protein sequence: CASSRERFTDTQYF.

This clonotype was observed many times. The chain carries TRBV6-1 and TRBJ2-1; TRBD2 matches 9 bases. Trimming took 7 bases from V and 0 from J; bases not matched to a gene: 7. The CDR3 runs to 16 residues. From germline, CDR1 is MNHNS and CDR2 SASEGT. The DNA of the CDR3 is TGTGCCAGCAAGGGACTACTAGCGGGCTCCTACAATGAGCAGTTCTTC. It translates to CASKGLLAGSYNEQFF.

The chain combines TRBV6-2 or TRBV6-3 with TRBJ2-1, with a weak D call TRBD2 (5 bases). Trimming took off 5 bases at V and 3 bases at J, with 8 bases between the two ends. Germline loops: CDR1 MNHEY, CDR2 SVGEGT. This CDR3 contains 13 residues. The CDR3 spells CASSRENYNEQFF. Here the CDR3 DNA reads TGTGCCAGCAGTCGGGAAAACTACAATGAGCAGTTCTTC.

This clonotype was counted a few times. The J gene is TRBJ2-2, the V gene TRBV25-1; 10 nucleotides align to TRBD1. V lost 6 bases to trimming and J lost 6 bases; unmatched junction nucleotides: 10. This CDR3 has 16 residues. CDR1 is MGHDK and CDR2 is SYGVNS in the germline V gene. The CDR3 loop reads CASRKNRDRGSGELFF. CDR3 coding DNA: TGTGCCAGCAGGAAGAACCGGGACAGGGGATCCGGGGAGCTGTTTTTT.